One and the same sample provided the 8 T cell receptor beta chains below, sequenced in a study of metastatic and nonmetastatic thyroid tumors. TCRdb re-processed the PCR reads through MiXCR. Altogether about 15,000 clones are present, approximately 19% being singletons, with the ten largest covering around an eighth. No patient received treatment before thyroid surgery. Sequenced input: blood. These receptors all stem from a female donor with papillary thyroid cancer or a benign thyroid nodule (not recorded which). Some clones in this sample may be carry-over from other donors' samples.

In its sample, this clone is medium-sized. The chain has TRBV12-5 and TRBJ2-7; D tentatively reads TRBD1 or TRBD2 (5 bases each). Trimming stripped 5 bases from V and 2 bases from J, with 13 bases between. The CDR3 consists of 14 residues. Germline V gene sequence: CDR1 LGHNT, CDR2 FRNRAP. The CDR3 reads CASGRGPIPYEQYF. CDR3 coding DNA: TGTGCTAGTGGTAGGGGACCGATACCCTACGAGCAGTACTTC. The full variable domain, rest sourced from reference TRBV12-5 and TRBJ2-7, is DARVTQTPRHKVTEMGQEVTMRCQPILGHNTVFWYRQTMMQGLELLAYFRNRAPLDDSGMPKDRFSAEMPDATLATLKIQPSEPRDSAVYFCASGRGPIPYEQYFGPGTRLTVT.

By sample fraction, this clone is medium-sized. The rearrangement uses TRBV6-1 and TRBJ1-6, with 7 bases identical to TRBD1. This CDR3 has 16 amino acids. CDR1 and CDR2 from the germline V gene are MNHNS and SASEGT. With V trimmed by 6 bases and J by 5 bases, 10 bases remained unmatched. The CDR3 region is CASSSETGTNNSPLHF. As DNA, the CDR3 is TGTGCCAGCAGCTCCGAGACAGGGACCAATAATTCACCCCTCCACTTT.

This clone was observed at least ten times. The V and J genes are TRBV7-9 and TRBJ2-3, with TRBD2 matching 13 bases. CDR3 size: 13 residues. The germline V gene has CDR1 SEHNR and CDR2 FQNEAQ (reference sequence). After removal of 11 bases from V and 5 bases from J, the junction contained 4 bases not matched to a gene. The CDR3 reads CASRTSGRDTQYF. As DNA, the CDR3 is TGTGCCTCCCGGACTAGCGGGAGAGATACGCAGTATTTT.

This clone was found many times. The chain joins TRBV30 to TRBJ1-5, with 8 bases aligning to TRBD1. V shed 0 bases, J shed 11 bases, and the junction held 12 bases outside the gene matches. The CDR3 is 15 amino acids. Germline assignment: CDR1 GTSNPN and CDR2 SVGIG (reference sequence). Written as DNA, the CDR3 is TGTGCCTGGAGTGTACGTTTTAGGACAGGGTTATCCCAGCATTTT. Its translation is CAWSVRFRTGLSQHF.

The rearrangement uses TRBV5-1 and TRBJ2-3; TRBD2 agrees at 8 bases. The V and J ends lost 7 bases and 6 bases, in that order; junction bases with no gene match: 10. The CDR3 length is 14 residues. Germline CDR1 SGHRS, CDR2 YFSETQ. The CDR3 loop is CASGGGRRVDTQYF. The CDR3 DNA follows: TGCGCCAGCGGGGGCGGGAGGAGAGTGGATACGCAGTATTTT.

The chain carries TRBV11-3 and TRBJ2-7; TRBD2 agrees at 8 bases. Looked up from germline, CDR1 is SGHNT and CDR2 is YENEEA. The CDR3 length is 16 residues. V shed 5 bases, J shed 6 bases, and the junction held 15 bases outside the gene matches. The CDR3 loop is CASSPVGPAGVGEQYF. CDR3 coding DNA: TGTGCCAGCAGCCCCGTAGGGCCAGCGGGAGTAGGCGAGCAGTACTTC.

By its share, this clone is medium-sized. The rearrangement uses TRBV28 and TRBJ1-2, with D possibly matching TRBD1 (5 bases). The CDR3 runs 15 residues. Germline values: CDR1 MDHEN, CDR2 SYDVKM. V lost 6 bases and J lost 1, with 15 bases in between. The CDR3, as DNA: TGTGCCAGCAGGCCCGGGGGGTTGGATAACTATGGCTACACCTTC. Amino acids: CASRPGGLDNYGYTF.

This clone was detected ten times or more. V and J are TRBV20-1 and TRBJ2-1; the match to TRBD2 covers 9 bases. This CDR3 contains 14 residues. With V trimmed by 3 bases and J by 4 bases, 4 bases remained unmatched. Germline V gene lookup returns CDR1 DFQATT and CDR2 SNEGSKA (reference sequence). CDR3 DNA: TGCAGTGCTAGGGGACTAGCTGTTTACAATGAGCAGTTCTTC. Translated, it gives CSARGLAVYNEQFF.